This TCR beta chain comes out of a study of shared clonotypes between healthy human individuals. Study outcomes and limitations: Generally, naive subsets (rather than memory subsets) showed larger estimated richness.

Notes on this clone: As yet, its antigen is unknown.

The split of CD4+ cells yielded CD45RA+ naive and CD45RA-negative memory subsets. Germline CDR1 is KGHSH and CDR2 is LQKENI. Deletions cut 3 bases from V and 3 bases from J, with 8 bases between. CDR3 length: 14 residues. The method was immunoSEQ multiplex PCR; TCRdb's version includes in-frame clones alone and lacks a portion of them. The sample lists around 200,000 clones; around 93% were seen once. The receptor was isolated from a woman aged 30 to 39 in good health. This chain connects TRBV18 to TRBJ1-4; D ambiguous. The specimen was naive CD4+ T cells sorted from blood. The subset: CD45RA+ positively selected. In nucleotides, the CDR3 is TGTGCCAGCTCACCCGCCGCCCCTAATGAAAAACTGTTTTTT. This translates into CASSPAAPNEKLFF.